One and the same sample provided the 29 T cell receptor beta chains below, sequenced in a study of T cells expressing NK-cell markers (dated by TCRdb to 2018 to 2021). Preparation of the library involved 5' RACE. The instrument was an Illumina HiSeq 2000. After the reads were reprocessed by TCRdb, one entry was made per CDR3 protein sequence, with no DNA. The table held for this sample gives 350,000 to 450,000 distinct CDR3 sequences. The ten largest clones add up to 5% to 5.5% of the sample. The sequenced sample consisted of blood T cells: a sorted CD56 or NKG2C T cell subset, CD4+ or CD8+ T cells, or bulk PBMC T cells (not recorded which). The source of these receptors is a man aged 18-69 years in good health.

This chain connects TRBV7-8 to TRBJ1-2; TCRdb's D call of TRBD1 is untestable without DNA. The CDR3 covers 15 residues. The germline gives CDR1 SGHVS, CDR2 FQNEAQ. The CDR3 sequence is CASSLAWTGGRGYTF.

J is TRBJ2-1 and V is TRBV19; TCRdb returns TRBD2, unconfirmable since there is no DNA. The length of the CDR3 is 14 residues. Germline CDR1 LNHDA, CDR2 SQIVND (reference sequence). The CDR3 sequence: CASSIAGGGYEQFF.

The V call is TRBV20-1, the J call TRBJ2-7; lacking DNA, the TRBD1 call made by TCRdb goes unchecked. The CDR3 is made up of 15 amino acids. Looked up from germline, CDR1 is DFQATT and CDR2 is SNEGSKA (reference sequence). CDR3 region: CSASPTSGGVYEQYF.

CDR3 in amino acids: CASSFNGWGQGGETQYF. V and J are TRBV11-2 and TRBJ2-5; TCRdb's D gene call, TRBD1, goes unchecked for lack of DNA. The CDR3 totals 17 residues. The germline V gene has CDR1 SGHAT and CDR2 FQNNGV. Using reference TRBV11-2 and TRBJ2-5 for the parts outside the CDR3, the full variable domain is EAGVAQSPRYKIIEKRQSVAFWCNPISGHATLYWYQQILGQGPKLLIQFQNNGVVDDSQLPKDRFSAERLKGVDSTLKIQPAKLEDSAVYLCASSFNGWGQGGETQYFGPGTRLLVL.

The chain is built from TRBV6-1 and TRBJ2-7; TCRdb picks TRBD1, but there is no DNA to check that call. The germline CDR1 and CDR2 sequences are MNHNS and SASEGT. The length of the CDR3 is 15 residues. CDR3 sequence reads: CASSRTGSSSYEQYF.

The chain recombines TRBV5-5 with TRBJ1-5; TCRdb's D gene call, TRBD1, goes unchecked for lack of DNA. Looked up from germline, CDR1 is SGHKS and CDR2 is YYEKEE (reference sequence). This CDR3 spans 14 amino acids. CDR3 amino acids: CASSVRDRGLPQHF.

The V call is TRBV3-1, the J call TRBJ2-5; TCRdb lists TRBD1, though no DNA is available to test this call. Germline-derived CDR1 and CDR2 are LGHDT and YNNKEL (reference sequence). The CDR3 consists of 16 residues. The CDR3 spells CASSQESTGLRETQYF.

The chain combines TRBV3-1 with TRBJ2-7. Germline CDR1 and CDR2: LGHDT and YNNKEL (reference sequence). The CDR3 is 15 residues long. The CDR3 loop is CASSQVRSTSYEQYF.

The rearrangement joins TRBV19 to TRBJ2-5; TCRdb picks TRBD1, but there is no DNA to check that call. Germline CDR1 and CDR2: LNHDA and SQIVND (reference sequence). The CDR3 sequence is 16 residues long. This CDR3 reads CASSNWLKGRGETQYF. The entire variable domain, with the rest obtained from reference TRBV19 and TRBJ2-5, is as follows: DGGITQSPKYLFRKEGQNVTLSCEQNLNHDAMYWYRQDPGQGLRLIYYSQIVNDFQKGDIAEGYSVSREKKESFPLTVTSAQKNPTAFYLCASSNWLKGRGETQYFGPGTRLLVL.

V is TRBV11-3 and J is TRBJ2-4; lacking DNA, the TRBD1 call made by TCRdb goes unchecked. This CDR3 comprises 15 residues. Germline V lookup: CDR1 SGHNT, CDR2 YENEEA. The CDR3: CASSATGKAKNIQYF.

The chain has TRBV5-1 and TRBJ1-2; the D call of TRBD1 rests on TCRdb alone, since no DNA is present to check it. The CDR3 length is 14 residues. Germline V gives CDR1 SGHRS, CDR2 YFSETQ. CDR3: CASSPLGRGYGYTF.

The rearrangement links TRBV6-2 or TRBV6-3 to TRBJ2-7. Germline V gene sequence: CDR1 MNHEY, CDR2 SVGEGT. This CDR3 is built from 16 residues. This CDR3 reads CASSYYSVTGSYEQYF.

The CDR3 sequence is CASRHGDATNEKLFF. The chain has TRBV5-1 and TRBJ1-4. The germline V gene has CDR1 SGHRS and CDR2 YFSETQ. The CDR3 is 15 amino acids.

The gene calls are TRBV3-1 and TRBJ2-5; TCRdb reports TRBD2, a call that lacks DNA to check it against. This CDR3 contains 15 residues. The V gene's germline CDR1 is LGHDT and CDR2 YNNKEL (reference sequence). CDR3 residues: CASSQQPGLLIPQYF.

This chain connects TRBV5-1 to TRBJ2-3; with no DNA, the TCRdb D assignment of TRBD1 cannot be verified. Per the germline V gene, CDR1 is SGHRS and CDR2 is YFSETQ. This CDR3 is built from 16 residues. Here the CDR3 reads CASSLTSGTVTDTQYF.

This chain uses TRBV7-8 with TRBJ1-6. In germline, CDR1 is SGHVS, CDR2 FQNEAQ. CDR3 length equals 15 residues. CDR3 residues: CASSLEVGINSPLHF.

The V call is TRBV7-6, the J call TRBJ2-2. Germline V lookup: CDR1 SGHVS, CDR2 FNYEAQ. This CDR3 spans 15 amino acids. The CDR3 is CASSPHGLLTGELFF. Full variable domain (remainder filled in from reference TRBV7-6 and TRBJ2-2): GAGVSQSPRYKVTKRGQDVALRCDPISGHVSLYWYRQALGQGPEFLTYFNYEAQQDKSGLPNDRFSAERPEGSISTLTIQRTEQRDSAMYRCASSPHGLLTGELFFGEGSRLTVL.

V gene TRBV20-1 combines with J gene TRBJ2-7; TCRdb calls TRBD1, which cannot be checked without DNA. Germline CDR1 reads DFQATT; CDR2 reads SNEGSKA (reference sequence). The CDR3 loop spans 14 amino acids. The chain's CDR3 is CSARAGGSGGEQYF.

This chain joins TRBV20-1 and TRBJ2-2; TCRdb's assignment of TRBD2 cannot be checked, as there is no DNA. There are 16 residues in the CDR3. CDR1 and CDR2 from the germline V gene are DFQATT and SNEGSKA (reference sequence). CDR3 sequence reads: CSATRTGLASTGELFF.

The V and J genes are TRBV6-1 and TRBJ1-6; TCRdb lists TRBD1, though no DNA is available to test this call. CDR3 size: 13 residues. Germline V gene data show CDR1 as MNHNS and CDR2 as SASEGT. The CDR3: CASKPGVNSPLHF.

This rearrangement joins TRBV28 to TRBJ2-7; TCRdb's assignment of TRBD2 cannot be checked, as there is no DNA. The CDR3 covers 15 residues. Looked up from germline, CDR1 is MDHEN and CDR2 is SYDVKM. The CDR3: CASSSGGSLSYEQYF. The variable domain in full, with the rest retrieved from reference TRBV28 and TRBJ2-7, is DVKVTQSSRYLVKRTGEKVFLECVQDMDHENMFWYRQDPGLGLRLIYFSYDVKMKEKGDIPEGYSVSREKKERFSLILESASTNQTSMYLCASSSGGSLSYEQYFGPGTRLTVT.

The chain carries TRBV7-9 and TRBJ2-7; there is no DNA to check the TCRdb D call of TRBD1. This CDR3 contains 14 residues. The germline V gene encodes CDR1 SEHNR and CDR2 FQNEAQ (reference sequence). CDR3 sequence: CAASTDSPSYEQYF.

The rearrangement links TRBV6-5 to TRBJ2-7. The CDR3 sequence is 15 residues long. The germline V gene encodes CDR1 MNHEY and CDR2 SVGAGI. This chain's CDR3 is CASSYSRHESYEQYF.

V is TRBV6-1 and J is TRBJ2-3. This CDR3 has 14 residues. Germline CDR1 MNHNS, CDR2 SASEGT. The CDR3 sequence is CASGLGRSTDTQYF.

The V and J genes are TRBV18 and TRBJ2-1; TCRdb gives TRBD1 as the D gene, but with no DNA this cannot be confirmed. This CDR3 is 15 amino acids long. CDR1 is KGHSH, CDR2 LQKENI, per germline. The chain's CDR3 is CASSPRGQGAREQFF.

This chain joins TRBV9 and TRBJ1-3. CDR3 length equals 15 residues. Germline V CDR1 and CDR2: SGDLS, YYNGEE. CDR3 residues: CASSVIAEGGNTIYF.

The chain recombines TRBV9 with TRBJ2-1. This CDR3 comprises 12 residues. Germline CDR1 and CDR2: SGDLS and YYNGEE. The CDR3 region is CASGYKRNEQFF.

The V gene is TRBV11-2, the J gene TRBJ1-5; TCRdb selects TRBD1, and the lack of DNA leaves this call unchecked. Germline CDR1 and CDR2: SGHAT and FQNNGV. CDR3 length equals 18 residues. CDR3 sequence reads: CASSPRVGGKYSNQPQHF.

The chain couples TRBV5-1 to TRBJ2-1; the TCRdb D gene call, TRBD1, has no DNA to confirm it. The length of the CDR3 is 15 residues. Germline V gene data show CDR1 as SGHRS and CDR2 as YFSETQ. The CDR3 here is CASSQGVQGYNEQFF.